The clone carrying this TCR beta chain occurred a few times. This entry comes from a study of T cells in Graves' hyperthyroidism and ophthalmopathy. Patients aged 18 to 65 had newly diagnosed hyperthyroidism lasting under 2 months. With V trimmed by 6 bases and J by 5 bases, 6 bases remained unmatched. This CDR3 has 15 amino acids. Germline-derived CDR1 and CDR2 are LGHDT and YNNKEL (reference sequence). Regions amplified from RNA transcripts were the TCR beta CDR3 regions. The TCR CDR3 first-round RT-PCR relied on the HTBI primer set. TCRdb reprocessed the multiplex PCR reads via MiXCR and lists one record per CDR3 protein. The sample contains over 650,000 distinct CDR3 sequences, about a sixth of which appear only once.

The chain is built from TRBV3-1 and TRBJ2-5, with TRBD2 matching over 13 bases. The clonotype was recovered from a young man with Graves' hyperthyroidism. Sequenced material: blood. The CDR3, as DNA: TGTGCCAGCAGTTCACTAGCGGGAGGGGTGGAGACCCAGTACTTC. It codes for CASSSLAGGVETQYF.